Below, 8 T cell receptor beta chains from the same sample are listed, as sequenced in a study of blood T cell repertoires in COVID-19. TCRdb keeps only in-frame clones here, not all; method: immunoSEQ multiplex PCR. The table shows under 300,000 clones, with more than 70% occurring only once. The specimen sequenced was peripheral blood. These receptors were collected from a woman in her thirties or forties who had recovered from COVID-19.

The rearrangement uses TRBV4-2 and TRBJ2-7; unclear D gene. The V end was cut by 3 bases, the J end by 1 base, with 10 bases between. This CDR3 has 14 residues. CDR1 and CDR2 (germline): LGHNA, YNFKEQ. In nucleotides, the CDR3 is TGTGCCAGCAGCCAGGCCGGAGAATCCTACGAGCAGTACTTC. It yields the protein CASSQAGESYEQYF.

In nucleotides, the CDR3 is TGTGCCAGCAGTGAAGAGTTACGGGGTCAGGCCCTCCACTTT. Protein: CASSEELRGQALHF. The chain employs TRBV25-1 and TRBJ1-6, with D hard to call. There are 14 residues in the CDR3. Trimming shortened V by 2 bases and J by 14 bases, and 16 bases separated the two germline ends. CDR1 is MGHDK and CDR2 is SYGVNS in the germline V gene.

This chain connects TRBV24-1 to TRBJ2-1; D is undetermined. V lost 5 bases and J 0 bases, leaving 13 bases between the germline ends. The CDR3 length is 16 residues. Per germline, CDR1 KGHDR and CDR2 SFDVKD. CDR3 amino acids: CATSGSGAASYNEQFF. DNA of the CDR3: TGTGCCACCAGTGGTTCCGGTGCGGCCTCCTACAATGAGCAGTTCTTC.

The V gene is TRBV28, the J gene TRBJ2-7, with 10 bases lining up with TRBD1. Germline-derived CDR1 and CDR2 are MDHEN and SYDVKM. Trimming took 7 bases from V and 2 from J; bases not matched to a gene: 8. This CDR3 has 15 amino acids. The chain's CDR3 is CASTYSGTGAYEQYF. DNA for the CDR3: TGTGCCAGCACCTACTCTGGGACAGGGGCCTACGAGCAGTACTTC.

This chain links TRBV6-5 with TRBJ2-1; the D is unclear. V was cut by 2 bases and J by 7 bases, with 6 bases left in between. The CDR3 totals 12 residues. Per germline, CDR1 MNHEY and CDR2 SVGAGI. CDR3 coding DNA: TGTGCCAGCAGTTACGCGAGGAATGAGCAGTTCTTC. Its translation: CASSYARNEQFF.

J is TRBJ1-5 and V is TRBV28, with D possibly being TRBD1 (5 bases). The V end was cut by 6 bases, the J end by 1 base, with 10 bases between. Germline CDR1 is MDHEN and CDR2 is SYDVKM. The CDR3 totals 14 residues. CDR3 loop: CASRKNRSNQPQHF. CDR3 DNA sequence: TGTGCCAGCAGAAAAAACAGGAGCAATCAGCCCCAGCATTTT.

V gene TRBV16 combines with J gene TRBJ1-5; possible D gene TRBD1, 5 bases. This CDR3 is built from 16 residues. The germline V gene encodes CDR1 KGHSY and CDR2 FQNENV. Trimming stripped 4 bases from V and 0 bases from J, with 13 bases between. CDR3 sequence reads: CASSLTRQGSNQPQHF. In nucleotides, the CDR3 is TGTGCCAGCAGCCTTACGAGGCAGGGTAGCAATCAGCCCCAGCATTTT.

The chain has TRBV7-2 and TRBJ2-5; D gene unclear. This CDR3 contains 13 residues. CDR1 and CDR2 from the germline V gene are SGHTA and FQGNSA. Trimming shortened V by 4 bases and J by 2 bases, and 8 bases separated the two germline ends. CDR3 residues: CASSYSRQETQYF. CDR3 bases: TGTGCCAGCAGCTACAGCAGACAAGAGACCCAGTACTTC.